This is a list of T cell receptor beta chains from one sample in a study of shared clonotypes between healthy human individuals. Only in-frame clones appear in the TCRdb table, and some are missing; sequencing was by immunoSEQ multiplex PCR. Found here are approximately 320,000 clones, under 80% of them singletons; the top ten hold 9% to 12%. Sequencing was done on a sample of memory CD4+ T cells sorted from blood. The source is a man aged 30 to 39 in good health. CDR3s include the opening cysteine and the closing phenylalanine or tryptophan. Each record gives: D gene, V gene, clone size, J gene, CDR3 protein, CDR3 DNA. D genes are given only for firm matches. Size is omitted from some rows. Given values are once, few, many or a class for expanded clones.

TRBD2	TRBV9	NA	TRBJ2-2	CASTRAGGATGELFF	TGTGCCAGCACGAGGGCGGGAGGGGCCACCGGGGAGCTGTTTTTT
NA	TRBV9	NA	TRBJ1-5	CASSVDEGRPQHF	TGTGCCAGCAGCGTAGATGAGGGTAGGCCCCAGCATTTT
NA	TRBV5-1	NA	TRBJ2-1	CASSLAGNEQFF	TGCGCCAGCAGCTTGGCGGGGAATGAGCAGTTCTTC
NA	TRBV28	once	TRBJ1-4	CASSFILEGITF	TGTGCCAGCAGTTTCATATTAGAGGGGATCACATTT
TRBD2	TRBV7-6	NA	TRBJ2-7	CASSPGLAGVFEQYF	TGTGCCAGCAGCCCAGGACTAGCGGGAGTGTTCGAGCAGTACTTC
TRBD2	TRBV7-2	NA	TRBJ2-2	CASSSTSGYTGELFF	TGTGCCAGCAGCTCGACTAGCGGATACACCGGGGAGCTGTTTTTT
TRBD2	TRBV10-2	NA	TRBJ2-7	CASSRREWDEQYF	TGCGCCAGCAGTCGGCGGGAGTGGGACGAGCAGTACTTC
NA	TRBV7-3	few	TRBJ2-1	CASSLLSLPHDEQFF	TGTGCCAGCAGCTTACTATCACTACCGCATGATGAGCAGTTCTTC
NA	TRBV4-1	NA	TRBJ2-5	CASSHPGVQETQYF	TGCGCCAGCAGCCACCCCGGGGTACAAGAGACCCAGTACTTC
NA	TRBV5-1	many	TRBJ1-1	CASSLASVHTEAFF	TGCGCCAGCAGCTTGGCCTCGGTCCACACTGAAGCTTTCTTT
TRBD1	TRBV30	NA	TRBJ1-6	CAWRDRGNSPLHF	TGTGCCTGGCGGGACAGGGGGAATTCACCCCTCCACTTT
NA	TRBV14	NA	TRBJ2-5	CASSHLGRGREETQYF	TGTGCCAGCAGCCATCTCGGGAGAGGGCGAGAAGAGACCCAGTACTTC
NA	TRBV10-2	NA	TRBJ2-1	CASSALARYEQFF	TGCGCCAGCAGTGCCCTAGCGAGATATGAGCAGTTCTTC
TRBD1	TRBV5-1	NA	TRBJ1-1	CASSPPGQQNTEAFF	TGCGCCAGCAGCCCGCCGGGACAGCAGAACACTGAAGCTTTCTTT
TRBD2	TRBV11-2	NA	TRBJ2-3	CASSSTSGVLDTQYF	TGTGCCAGCAGCTCGACTAGCGGGGTCTTGGATACGCAGTATTTT
NA	TRBV27	once	TRBJ2-2	CASTLRPGRNTGELFF	TGTGCCAGCACCCTTAGGCCAGGGCGTAACACCGGGGAGCTGTTTTTT
NA	TRBV2	once	TRBJ1-1	CARLAEQPEAFF	TGTGCCAGGCTGGCGGAACAACCTGAAGCTTTCTTT
NA	TRBV10-1	NA	TRBJ2-1	CASSGTGYNEQFF	TGCGCCAGCAGCGGTACAGGGTACAATGAGCAGTTCTTC
TRBD1	TRBV2	NA	TRBJ1-2	CASSEFPGSTGGSGYTF	TGTGCCAGCAGTGAATTCCCCGGGTCGACAGGGGGTAGCGGCTACACCTTC
NA	TRBV7-8	NA	TRBJ2-3	CASSRSDRKSTDTQYF	TGTGCCAGCAGCCGGAGTGACAGGAAAAGCACAGATACGCAGTATTTT
TRBD1	TRBV27	few	TRBJ2-7	CASSLQGANYEQYF	TGTGCCAGCAGCCTCCAGGGGGCAAACTACGAGCAGTACTTC
TRBD2	TRBV19	NA	TRBJ2-5	CASSSRTSRSLETQYF	TGTGCCAGTAGTTCCCGGACTAGCAGATCGTTGGAGACCCAGTACTTC